This T cell receptor beta chain is drawn from a study of cytomegalovirus exposure and HLA in healthy donors. Whole-study findings and limits: Cytomegalovirus association was listed for roughly 160 TCR beta chains. TRBV6-2, TRBV6-3 and some other V segments were unresolvable in 87-base-pair reads. When analyzed later, a missense DCLRE1C variant was found to be linked to TCR beta V- and J-gene trimming. Reports indicated that the classifier achieved high specificity and sensitivity in diagnosing cytomegalovirus status.

Germline V lookup: CDR1 SGHRS, CDR2 YFSETQ. The length of the CDR3 is 17 residues. With V trimmed by 3 bases and J by 1 base, 5 bases remained unmatched. The primer mix had 60 Vbeta and 13 Jbeta primers. Repertoires were generated with immunoSEQ multiplex PCR, while TCRdb's copy carries only in-frame clones and drops some. The sample lists about 160,000 clones, around 80% seen once, with about 1.3% in the top ten. A remark on this clone: What it recognizes is unknown.

The sequence was obtained from a male donor in good health and CMV-seronegative. Sequences were obtained from PBMCs. J is TRBJ2-3 and V is TRBV5-1; 13 nucleotides match TRBD2. CDR3 sequence: CASSWGTSGAGTDTQYF. DNA of the CDR3: TGCGCCAGCAGCTGGGGGACTAGCGGGGCCGGCACAGATACGCAGTATTTT.